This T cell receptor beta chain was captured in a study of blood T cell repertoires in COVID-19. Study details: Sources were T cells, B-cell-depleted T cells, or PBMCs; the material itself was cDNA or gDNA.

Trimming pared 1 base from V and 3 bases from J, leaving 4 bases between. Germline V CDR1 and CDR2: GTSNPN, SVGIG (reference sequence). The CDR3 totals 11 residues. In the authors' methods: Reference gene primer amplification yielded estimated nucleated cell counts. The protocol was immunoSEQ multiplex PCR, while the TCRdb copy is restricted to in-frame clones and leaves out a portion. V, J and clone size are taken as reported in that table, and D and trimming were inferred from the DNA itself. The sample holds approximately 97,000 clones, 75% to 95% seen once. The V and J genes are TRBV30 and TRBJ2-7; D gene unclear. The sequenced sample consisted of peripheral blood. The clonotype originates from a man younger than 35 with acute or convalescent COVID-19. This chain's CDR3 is CAWSDIYEQYF. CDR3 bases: TGTGCCTGGAGTGACATCTACGAGCAGTACTTC.